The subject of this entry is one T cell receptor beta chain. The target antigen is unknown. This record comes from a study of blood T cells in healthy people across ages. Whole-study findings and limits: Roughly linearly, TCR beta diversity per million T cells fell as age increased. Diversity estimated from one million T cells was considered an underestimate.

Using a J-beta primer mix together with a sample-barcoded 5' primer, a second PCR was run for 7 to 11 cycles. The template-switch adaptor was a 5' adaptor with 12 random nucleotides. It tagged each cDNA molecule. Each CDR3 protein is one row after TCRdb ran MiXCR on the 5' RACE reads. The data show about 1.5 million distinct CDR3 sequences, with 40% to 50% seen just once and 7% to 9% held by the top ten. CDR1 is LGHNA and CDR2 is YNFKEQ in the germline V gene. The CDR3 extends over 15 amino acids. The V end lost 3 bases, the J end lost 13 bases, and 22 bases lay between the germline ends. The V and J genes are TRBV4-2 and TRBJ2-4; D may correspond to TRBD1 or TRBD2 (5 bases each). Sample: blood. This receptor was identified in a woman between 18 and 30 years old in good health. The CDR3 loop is CASSHTGTTAREQYF. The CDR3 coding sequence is TGTGCCAGCAGCCACACCGGGACCACAGCGAGGGAGCAGTACTTC.